Below are 28 T cell receptor beta chains sequenced from a single sample in a study of blood T cell repertoires in COVID-19. The protocol was immunoSEQ multiplex PCR, while the TCRdb copy is restricted to in-frame clones and leaves out a portion. The sample lists 71,000 or so clones; roughly 83% were seen once. The sequencing input was peripheral blood. Source of these receptors: an older man with acute or convalescent COVID-19.

This rearrangement joins TRBV11-2 to TRBJ2-2; 9 bases agree with TRBD2. J gave up 4 bases and V 1 base, and 7 bases lay outside the gene matches. Germline V CDR1 and CDR2: SGHAT, FQNNGV. The CDR3 consists of 17 residues. The CDR3 is CASSLGGAGGSTGELFF. CDR3 sequence (DNA): TGTGCCAGCAGCTTAGGTGGGGCGGGAGGGTCCACCGGGGAGCTGTTTTTT.

As DNA, the CDR3 is TGCAGTGCTAGTAAACTAGCGTCAAGCTCCTACAATGAGCAGTTCTTC. Protein sequence: CSASKLASSSYNEQFF. The chain links TRBV20-1 to TRBJ2-1; 7 bases are a match to TRBD2. Unmatched junction bases numbered 8, after V lost 3 bases and J lost 0 bases. This CDR3 has 16 residues. Germline values: CDR1 DFQATT, CDR2 SNEGSKA (reference sequence).

The rearrangement uses TRBV18 and TRBJ1-1, with 8 nucleotides matching TRBD1. The CDR3 is made up of 13 amino acids. With 6 bases clipped from V and 3 bases from J, the junction kept 3 bases outside the gene matches. Germline V gene sequence: CDR1 KGHSH, CDR2 LQKENI. The DNA of the CDR3 is TGTGCCAGCTCTTCGACAGGGGACACTGAAGCTTTCTTT. Its translation is CASSSTGDTEAFF. Filled out from reference TRBV18 and TRBJ1-1, the complete variable domain reads NAGVMQNPRHLVRRRGQEARLRCSPMKGHSHVYWYRQLPEEGLKFMVYLQKENIIDESGMPKERFSAEFPKEGPSILRIQQVVRGDSAAYFCASSSTGDTEAFFGQGTRLTVV.

This chain links TRBV19 with TRBJ2-3; possibly TRBD2 for D (6 bases). This CDR3 is 16 amino acids long. Germline-derived CDR1 and CDR2 are LNHDA and SQIVND (reference sequence). V was trimmed by 5 bases and J by 0 bases, leaving 15 bases between them. The DNA of the CDR3 is TGTGCCAGTAGTCCCCGGGACTCTTCTAGCACAGATACGCAGTATTTT. It codes for CASSPRDSSSTDTQYF.

This clone was recorded a few times. The chain uses TRBV18 and TRBJ1-2; 10 nucleotides align to TRBD1. With V trimmed by 3 bases and J by 6 bases, 7 bases remained unmatched. CDR1 and CDR2 (germline): KGHSH, LQKENI. The CDR3 consists of 15 residues. CDR3 region: CASSPTTGGADGYTF. CDR3 nucleotide sequence: TGTGCCAGCTCACCGACGACAGGGGGCGCAGATGGCTACACCTTC.

The rearrangement links TRBV27 to TRBJ2-1; D not resolved. The CDR3 runs 13 residues. CDR1 MNHEY and CDR2 SMNVEV come from the germline V gene (reference sequence). Trimming took 8 bases from V and 3 from J, leaving 11 bases between them. In nucleotides, the CDR3 is TGTGCCAGCTCCCCTAATCTCTACAATGAGCAGTTCTTC. Translated: CASSPNLYNEQFF.

This chain links TRBV9 with TRBJ1-1, with TRBD1 matching over 7 bases. The CDR3 length is 15 residues. J was trimmed by 3 bases and V by 0 bases; bases with no gene match: 5. Germline V gene data show CDR1 as SGDLS and CDR2 as YYNGEE. CDR3 protein: CASSVAGRGHTEAFF. CDR3 bases: TGTGCCAGCAGCGTAGCCGGGAGGGGGCACACTGAAGCTTTCTTT.

The genes are TRBV18 and TRBJ1-3; 8 nucleotides align to TRBD1. V trimming: 5 bases; J trimming: 3 bases; junction bases outside the gene matches: 12. The CDR3 is made up of 17 amino acids. Germline V gene lookup returns CDR1 KGHSH and CDR2 LQKENI. CDR3 sequence: CASSSRPDRAFGNTIYF. The CDR3 DNA is TGTGCCAGCTCATCGCGGCCGGACAGGGCTTTTGGAAACACCATATATTTT.

The chain couples TRBV11-3 to TRBJ1-6, with D possibly matching TRBD1 (5 bases). V lost 5 bases and J 7 bases, leaving 9 bases between the germline ends. Germline V gene lookup returns CDR1 SGHNT and CDR2 YENEEA. The CDR3 extends over 13 amino acids. CDR3 loop: CASSDSLNSPLHF. The CDR3 DNA is TGTGCCAGCAGCGACAGTTTAAATTCACCCCTCCACTTT.

The V gene is TRBV30, the J gene TRBJ2-1, with 10 bases matching TRBD2. The germline V gene has CDR1 GTSNPN and CDR2 SVGIG (reference sequence). With 0 bases clipped from V and 3 bases from J, the junction kept 5 bases outside the gene matches. CDR3 length: 16 amino acids. The CDR3 protein is CAWSVRSSGGYNEQFF. CDR3 sequence (DNA): TGTGCCTGGAGTGTACGGTCTAGCGGGGGCTACAATGAGCAGTTCTTC.

V usage is TRBV5-7 and J usage is TRBJ2-1; D may be TRBD2 (5 bases). TRBV5-7 has ORF status, its function being uncertain. The CDR3 covers 15 residues. V lost 5 bases and J lost 8, with 20 bases in between. CDR3 in DNA: TGTGCCAGCAGTCCCCTAGCACCAGAAACACATGAGCAGTTCTTC. Translating it yields CASSPLAPETHEQFF.

The genes are TRBV7-2 and TRBJ1-5, with D possibly being TRBD1 (6 bases). The V gene's germline CDR1 is SGHTA and CDR2 FQGNSA. The CDR3 runs to 13 residues. V was shortened by 5 bases and J by 3 bases, with 8 bases between the two germline ends. CDR3 nucleotides: TGTGCCAGCAGCCCAGGGGTCAATCAGCCCCAGCATTTT. Its protein product is CASSPGVNQPQHF.

The chain joins TRBV9 to TRBJ1-6, with D possibly TRBD1 on 5 matching bases. In germline, CDR1 is SGDLS, CDR2 YYNGEE. The CDR3 is 15 amino acids. Trimming removed 4 bases from V and 2 bases from J, with 10 bases in between. This CDR3 is CASSYGQTYNSPLHF. Here the CDR3 DNA reads TGTGCCAGCAGCTACGGACAAACCTATAATTCACCCCTCCACTTT.

V gene TRBV19 combines with J gene TRBJ1-5; D may be TRBD1 (6 bases). CDR3 length: 14 residues. The germline V gene has CDR1 LNHDA and CDR2 SQIVND (reference sequence). Trimming pared 7 bases from V and 5 bases from J, leaving 15 bases between. CDR3 sequence: CASKNRVTDQPQHF. The DNA for the CDR3 is TGTGCCAGTAAAAACAGGGTTACCGATCAGCCCCAGCATTTT. The variable domain in full, with the rest retrieved from reference TRBV19 and TRBJ1-5, is DGGITQSPKYLFRKEGQNVTLSCEQNLNHDAMYWYRQDPGQGLRLIYYSQIVNDFQKGDIAEGYSVSREKKESFPLTVTSAQKNPTAFYLCASKNRVTDQPQHFGDGTRLSIL.

This rearrangement joins TRBV28 to TRBJ2-5; a weak D match, TRBD1 (5 bases). CDR1 and CDR2 from the germline V gene are MDHEN and SYDVKM. The CDR3 contains 13 residues. V lost 2 bases and J lost 2, with 6 bases in between. The CDR3 spells CASSLPGQETQYF. DNA of the CDR3: TGTGCCAGCAGTTTACCAGGGCAAGAGACCCAGTACTTC.

The chain combines TRBV6-2 or TRBV6-3 with TRBJ1-1; D is possibly TRBD1 (6 bases). The CDR3 has 13 residues. V was cut by 6 bases and J by 1 base, with 9 bases left in between. In germline, CDR1 is MNHEY, CDR2 SVGEGT. The chain's CDR3 is CASSPTGNTEAFF. Written as DNA, the CDR3 is TGTGCCAGCAGCCCGACAGGGAACACTGAAGCTTTCTTT.

The chain employs TRBV30 and TRBJ1-5, with 9 bases identical to TRBD1. Germline CDR1 reads GTSNPN; CDR2 reads SVGIG (reference sequence). The junction had 3 bases not matched to a gene; V was cut back by 0 bases and J by 3 bases. The CDR3 runs to 15 residues. The CDR3 loop is CAWSVGQGFNQPQHF. The CDR3 coding sequence is TGTGCCTGGAGTGTGGGACAGGGATTCAATCAGCCCCAGCATTTT.

The chain uses TRBV3-1 (or the pseudogene TRBV3-2) and TRBJ1-1; D is possibly TRBD1 (5 bases). The length of the CDR3 is 12 residues. V was clipped by 4 bases and J by 9 bases, with 12 bases between them. Per germline, CDR1 LGHDT and CDR2 YNNKEL (reference sequence). In DNA, the CDR3 is TGTGCCAGCAGCCGAACAGGAATTCAAGCTTTCTTT. This sequence encodes CASSRTGIQAFF.

This chain joins TRBV5-4 and TRBJ1-6; 7 nucleotides line up with TRBD1. Germline loops: CDR1 SGHNT, CDR2 YYREEE (reference sequence). The CDR3 consists of 14 residues. The V and J ends lost 2 bases and 10 bases, in that order; junction bases with no gene match: 6. CDR3 sequence reads: CASSFGQGESPLHF. CDR3 nucleotides: TGTGCCAGCAGCTTCGGCCAGGGGGAATCACCCCTCCACTTT.

This clone came up a few times. The V and J genes are TRBV6-5 and TRBJ1-1; D perhaps matches TRBD1 (5 bases). V was clipped by 6 bases and J by 4 bases, with 15 bases between them. Germline lookup yields CDR1 MNHEY and CDR2 SVGAGI. The CDR3 contains 14 residues. The chain's CDR3 is CASRTRGKGTEAFF. CDR3 sequence (DNA): TGTGCCAGCAGGACACGGGGGAAGGGCACTGAAGCTTTCTTT.

V gene TRBV4-1 combines with J gene TRBJ2-6; the D is unclear. V lost 1 base, J lost 4 bases, and 20 bases lay in between. The CDR3 sequence is 19 residues long. Germline loops: CDR1 MGHRA, CDR2 YSYEKL. The chain's CDR3 is CASSQATRDFYSGANVLTF. CDR3 coding DNA: TGCGCCAGCAGCCAAGCAACCCGCGACTTTTACTCGGGGGCCAACGTCCTGACTTTC.

V is TRBV6-5 and J is TRBJ2-4, with 7 bases lining up with TRBD2. Germline V lookup: CDR1 MNHEY, CDR2 SVGAGI. This CDR3 has 15 amino acids. J was trimmed by 5 bases and V by 4 bases; bases with no gene match: 8. The CDR3 spells CASSSGGSGQNIQYF. CDR3 in DNA: TGTGCCAGCAGTTCTGGCGGGAGTGGGCAAAACATTCAGTACTTC.

This clone came up once. The CDR3 bases are TGTGCCAGAAGCTTCAGGCAGCTTCATCAGCCCCAGCATTTT. Residues: CARSFRQLHQPQHF. This chain joins TRBV5-3 and TRBJ1-5; D remains unclear. TRBV5-3 counts as an open reading frame of uncertain function. With 2 bases removed from V and 5 bases from J, the gap between germline ends came to 11 bases. The CDR3 is 14 amino acids.

V and J are TRBV27 and TRBJ2-3; TRBD1 aligns across 11 bases. The CDR3 sequence is 16 residues long. Germline CDR1 is MNHEY and CDR2 is SMNVEV (reference sequence). J gave up 6 bases and V 5 bases, and 10 bases lay outside the gene matches. The CDR3 is CASSRSDRGPGDTQYF. The CDR3 DNA follows: TGTGCCAGCAGTCGCTCGGACAGGGGGCCCGGGGATACGCAGTATTTT.

The chain carries TRBV7-3 and TRBJ1-6, with TRBD1 matching over 11 bases. CDR1 SGHTA and CDR2 FQGTGA come from the germline V gene. The V gene end was trimmed by 5 bases and the J gene end by 9 bases; junction bases not matched to a gene: 3. CDR3 size: 14 residues. Here the CDR3 DNA reads TGTGCCAGCAGCCCAGGGACAGGGGGTTCACCCCTCCACTTT. Translating gives CASSPGTGGSPLHF.

The rearrangement uses TRBV7-9 and TRBJ2-3; 9 positions agree with TRBD1. Germline loops: CDR1 SEHNR, CDR2 FQNEAQ (reference sequence). The CDR3 is 14 amino acids. The ends lost 0 bases at V and 6 bases at J; junction bases unmatched: 1. The CDR3, as DNA: TGTGCCAGCAGCTTAGCACAGGGGGCTGATACGCAGTATTTT. Protein: CASSLAQGADTQYF.

This clone was seen a single time. The rearrangement uses TRBV29-1 and TRBJ1-1; 9 bases map to TRBD1. Losses at the gene ends were 6 bases for V and 11 bases for J; bases not matched to a gene: 10. Germline CDR1 reads SQVTM; CDR2 reads ANQGSEA. The CDR3 has 12 amino acids. This chain's CDR3 is CSVADRGILAFF. The CDR3 region has the DNA TGCAGCGTCGCGGACAGGGGAATTTTGGCTTTCTTT.

The chain uses TRBV15 and TRBJ2-2, with TRBD2 identical over 8 bases. Germline V CDR1 and CDR2: LNHNV, YYDKDF (reference sequence). The V gene end was trimmed by 0 bases and the J gene end by 7 bases; junction bases not matched to a gene: 4. This CDR3 contains 15 residues. CDR3 region: CATSRENSGVGELFF. For the CDR3, the DNA is TGTGCCACCAGCAGAGAAAATAGCGGGGTCGGGGAGCTGTTTTTT.